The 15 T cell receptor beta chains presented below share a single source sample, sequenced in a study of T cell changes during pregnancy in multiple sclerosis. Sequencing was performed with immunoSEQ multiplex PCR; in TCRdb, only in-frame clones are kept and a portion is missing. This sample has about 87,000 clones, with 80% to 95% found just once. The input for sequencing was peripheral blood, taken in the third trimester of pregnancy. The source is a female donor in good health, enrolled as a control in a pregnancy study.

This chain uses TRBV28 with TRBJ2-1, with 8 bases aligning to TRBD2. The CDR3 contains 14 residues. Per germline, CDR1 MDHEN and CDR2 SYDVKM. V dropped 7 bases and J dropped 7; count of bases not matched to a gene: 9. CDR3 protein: CASIQAGAHNEQFF. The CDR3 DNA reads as TGTGCCAGCATCCAAGCGGGGGCGCATAATGAGCAGTTCTTC.

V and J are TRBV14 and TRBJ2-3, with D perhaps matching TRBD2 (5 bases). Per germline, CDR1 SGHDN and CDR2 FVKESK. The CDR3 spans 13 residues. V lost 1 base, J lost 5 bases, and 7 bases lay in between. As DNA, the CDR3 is TGTGCCAGCAGCCAAGTAGGGAGAGATACGCAGTATTTT. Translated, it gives CASSQVGRDTQYF.

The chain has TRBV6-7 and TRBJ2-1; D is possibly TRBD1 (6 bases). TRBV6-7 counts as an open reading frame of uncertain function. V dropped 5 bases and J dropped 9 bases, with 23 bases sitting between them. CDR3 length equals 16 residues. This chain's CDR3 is CASSNRVGWGHGEQFF. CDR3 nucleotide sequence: TGTGCCAGCAGTAACCGTGTAGGGTGGGGACATGGTGAGCAGTTCTTC.

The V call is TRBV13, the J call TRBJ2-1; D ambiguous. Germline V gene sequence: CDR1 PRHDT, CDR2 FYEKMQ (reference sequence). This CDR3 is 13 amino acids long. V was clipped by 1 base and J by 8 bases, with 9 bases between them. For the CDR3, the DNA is TGTGCCAGCAGCTTAGCCTCTTCGGATGAGCAGTTCTTC. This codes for CASSLASSDEQFF.

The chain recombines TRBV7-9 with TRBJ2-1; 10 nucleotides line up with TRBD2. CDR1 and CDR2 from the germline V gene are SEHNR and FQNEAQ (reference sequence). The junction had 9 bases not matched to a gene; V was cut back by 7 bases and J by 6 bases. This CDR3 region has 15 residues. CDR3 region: CASTLLAGAGNEQFF. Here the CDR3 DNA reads TGTGCCAGCACCTTGCTAGCGGGAGCGGGCAATGAGCAGTTCTTC.

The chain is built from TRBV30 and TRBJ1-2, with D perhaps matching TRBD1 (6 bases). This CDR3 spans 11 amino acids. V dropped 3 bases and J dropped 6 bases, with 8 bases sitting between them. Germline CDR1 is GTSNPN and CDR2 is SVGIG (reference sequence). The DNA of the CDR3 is TGTGCCTGGAGCGCAGGGGATGGCTACACCTTC. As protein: CAWSAGDGYTF.

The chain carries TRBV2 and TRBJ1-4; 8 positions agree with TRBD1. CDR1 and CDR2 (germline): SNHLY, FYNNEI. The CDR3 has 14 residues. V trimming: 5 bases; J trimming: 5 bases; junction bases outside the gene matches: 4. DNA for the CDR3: TGTGCCAGCAGTCCAACAGGGGGGAATGAAAAACTGTTTTTT. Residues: CASSPTGGNEKLFF.

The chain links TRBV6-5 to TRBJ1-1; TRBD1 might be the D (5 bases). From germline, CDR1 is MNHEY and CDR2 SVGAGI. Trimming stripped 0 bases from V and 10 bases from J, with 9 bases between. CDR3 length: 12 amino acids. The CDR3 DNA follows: TGTGCCAGCAGTTACTCGGGGGGTGTAGCTTTCTTT. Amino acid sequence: CASSYSGGVAFF.

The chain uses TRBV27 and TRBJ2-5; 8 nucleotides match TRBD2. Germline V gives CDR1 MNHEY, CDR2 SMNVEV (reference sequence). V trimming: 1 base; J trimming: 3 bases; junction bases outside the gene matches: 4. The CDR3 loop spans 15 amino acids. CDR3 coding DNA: TGTGCCAGCAGTTTATATCGGCGGGGGGAAGAGACCCAGTACTTC. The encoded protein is CASSLYRRGEETQYF.

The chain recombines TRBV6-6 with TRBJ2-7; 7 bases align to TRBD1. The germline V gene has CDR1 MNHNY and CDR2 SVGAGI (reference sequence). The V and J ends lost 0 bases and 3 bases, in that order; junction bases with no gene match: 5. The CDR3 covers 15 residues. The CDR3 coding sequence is TGTGCCAGCAGTTACTCCGGGACAGTCGACTACGAGCAGTACTTC. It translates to CASSYSGTVDYEQYF.

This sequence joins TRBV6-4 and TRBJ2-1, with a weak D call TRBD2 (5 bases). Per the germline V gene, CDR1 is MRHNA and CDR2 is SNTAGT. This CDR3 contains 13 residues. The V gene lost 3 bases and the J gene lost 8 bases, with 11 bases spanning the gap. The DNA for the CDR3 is TGTGCCAGCAGTGAATCCGGGGATTATGAGCAGTTCTTC. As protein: CASSESGDYEQFF.

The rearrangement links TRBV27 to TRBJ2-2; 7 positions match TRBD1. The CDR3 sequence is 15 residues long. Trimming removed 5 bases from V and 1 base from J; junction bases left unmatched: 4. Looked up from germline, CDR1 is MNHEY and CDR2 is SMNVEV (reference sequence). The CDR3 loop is CASSPDRVNTGELFF. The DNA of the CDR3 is TGTGCCAGCAGTCCTGACAGGGTGAACACCGGGGAGCTGTTTTTT.

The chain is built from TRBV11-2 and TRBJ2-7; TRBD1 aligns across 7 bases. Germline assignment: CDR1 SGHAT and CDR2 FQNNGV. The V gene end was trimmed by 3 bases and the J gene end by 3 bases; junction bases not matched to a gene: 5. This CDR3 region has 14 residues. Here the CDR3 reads CASSFLQGSYEQYF. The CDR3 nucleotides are TGTGCCAGCAGCTTCTTACAGGGGAGCTACGAGCAGTACTTC.

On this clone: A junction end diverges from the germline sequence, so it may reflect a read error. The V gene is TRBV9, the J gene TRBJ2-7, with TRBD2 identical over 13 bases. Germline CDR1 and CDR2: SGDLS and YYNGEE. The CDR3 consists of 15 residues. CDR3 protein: CASSTGTSGAYEQYF. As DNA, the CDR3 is TGTGCCAGCAGCACCGGGACTAGCGGGGCCTATGAGCAGTACTTC.

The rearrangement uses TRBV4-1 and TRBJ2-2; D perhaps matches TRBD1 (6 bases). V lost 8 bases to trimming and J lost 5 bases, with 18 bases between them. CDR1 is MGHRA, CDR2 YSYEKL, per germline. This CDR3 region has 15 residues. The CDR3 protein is CASATDRKSTGELFF. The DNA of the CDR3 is TGCGCCAGCGCCACGGACAGAAAATCTACCGGGGAGCTGTTTTTT.